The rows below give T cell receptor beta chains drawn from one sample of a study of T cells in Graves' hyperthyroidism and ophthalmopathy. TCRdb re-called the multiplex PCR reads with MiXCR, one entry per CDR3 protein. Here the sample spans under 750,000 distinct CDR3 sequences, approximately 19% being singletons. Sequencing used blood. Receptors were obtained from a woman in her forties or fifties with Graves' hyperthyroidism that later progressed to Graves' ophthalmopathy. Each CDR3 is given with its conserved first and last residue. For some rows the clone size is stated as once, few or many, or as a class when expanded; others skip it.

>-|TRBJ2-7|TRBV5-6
CASSLAMGQFYEQYF
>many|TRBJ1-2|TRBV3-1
CASSHLHLRGHYGYTF
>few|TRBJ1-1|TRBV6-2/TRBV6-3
CASSYGTRGIGTEAFF
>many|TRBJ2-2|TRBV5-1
CASSWDRGSTGELFF
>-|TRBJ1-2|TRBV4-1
CASQGSHRVDYGYTF
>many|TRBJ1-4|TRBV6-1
CASSSQHEKLFF
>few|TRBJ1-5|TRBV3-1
CASSQVRDQPQHF
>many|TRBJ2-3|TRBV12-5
CASGSFSGGRTDTQYF
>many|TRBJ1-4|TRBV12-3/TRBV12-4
CASSLAAGGGEKLFF
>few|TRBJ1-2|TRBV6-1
CASSEATSGWYGYTF
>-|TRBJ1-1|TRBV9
CASSGRQGSLTEAFF
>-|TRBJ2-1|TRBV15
CATSRVRAGKDNEQFF
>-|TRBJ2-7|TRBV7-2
CASRLGYEQYF